A selection of T cell receptor beta chains follows, all from one sample in a study of response to subunit inactivated influenza vaccine. TCRdb re-called the RT-PCR reads with MiXCR, one entry per CDR3 protein. Here the sample spans approximately 500,000 distinct CDR3 sequences, roughly 13% being singletons. Sequencing used PBMCs from blood, obtained around seven weeks after vaccination. These receptors were collected from a man in his fifties who received an inactivated influenza vaccine. Both conserved end residues are part of each CDR3. Each record gives: J gene, clone size, V gene, D gene, CDR3 protein, CDR3 DNA. D genes are given only for firm matches. Clone size is not always given. Where it is, it says once, few, many or a class for expanded clones.

TRBJ2-1 | many | TRBV15 | TRBD1 | CATSREQGVFEQFF | TGTGCCACCAGCAGAGAACAGGGGGTCTTTGAGCAGTTCTTC
TRBJ1-5 | - | TRBV12-3/TRBV12-4 | - | CASSTYPLRGQPQHF | TGTGCCAGCAGTACCTACCCTCTGAGGGGTCAGCCCCAGCATTTT
TRBJ2-3 | - | TRBV20-1 | TRBD2 | CSARGLLAGATDTQYF | TGCAGTGCTAGAGGCTTACTAGCGGGGGCCACAGATACGCAGTATTTT
TRBJ2-2 | many | TRBV28 | - | CASSSRQGGTGELFF | TGTGCCAGCAGTTCCCGGCAGGGTGGCACCGGGGAGCTGTTTTTT
TRBJ2-3 | many | TRBV6-5 | - | CASRASTDTQYF | TGTGCCAGCAGGGCGAGCACAGATACGCAGTATTTT
TRBJ2-7 | few | TRBV11-2 | TRBD2 | CASSLDLASGNYEQYF | TGTGCCAGCAGCTTAGATCTGGCTAGCGGGAACTACGAGCAGTACTTC
TRBJ2-7 | few | TRBV7-8 | - | CASGVDTASYEQYF | TGTGCCAGCGGTGTCGACACGGCATCCTACGAGCAGTACTTC
TRBJ1-1 | - | TRBV27 | - | CASPPTVLRAEAFF | TGTGCCAGCCCCCCGACTGTCCTCCGAGCTGAAGCTTTCTTT
TRBJ1-5 | - | TRBV9 | - | CASSVGGREPQHF | TGTGCCAGCAGCGTGGGGGGCCGGGAGCCCCAGCATTTT
TRBJ1-3 | - | TRBV5-1 | - | CASRPTELSGNTIYF | TGCGCCAGCAGACCGACAGAACTCTCTGGAAACACCATATATTTT
TRBJ1-5 | few | TRBV7-8 | TRBD1 | CASGDRGIQPQHF | TGTGCCAGCGGCGACAGGGGGATTCAGCCCCAGCATTTT